One sample yielded the 3 T cell receptor beta chains listed below, sequenced in a study of blood T cells in healthy people across ages. Through a sample-barcoded 5' primer and a J-beta primer mix, a second PCR was run for roughly 7 to 12 cycles. TCRdb ran MiXCR on the 5' RACE reads and lists one entry per CDR3 protein. The repertoire holds about 680,000 distinct CDR3 sequences, with roughly 50% as singletons. Sequencing was performed on blood. The receptors derive from a woman aged 55-70 years in good health.

This clonotype was seen a few times. The V gene is TRBV5-1, the J gene TRBJ2-7, with D possibly TRBD2 on 5 matching bases. Trimming pared 4 bases from V and 7 bases from J, leaving 21 bases between. In germline, CDR1 is SGHRS, CDR2 YFSETQ. This CDR3 has 15 amino acids. The CDR3 sequence: CASSNHGEPGNEQYF. For the CDR3, the DNA is TGCGCCAGCAGCAACCACGGAGAGCCCGGGAATGAGCAGTACTTC.

The chain joins TRBV6-1 to TRBJ2-7; TRBD2 aligns across 7 bases. V dropped 6 bases and J dropped 0; count of bases not matched to a gene: 5. CDR1 MNHNS and CDR2 SASEGT come from the germline V gene. The CDR3 contains 14 residues. The CDR3 nucleotides are TGTGCCAGCAGGATGGGAGGGAACTCCTACGAGCAGTACTTC. Its translation is CASRMGGNSYEQYF.

This chain connects TRBV20-1 to TRBJ2-2, with D perhaps being TRBD1 or TRBD2 (5 bases each). Germline values: CDR1 DFQATT, CDR2 SNEGSKA (reference sequence). V lost 2 bases and J lost 3, with 16 bases in between. CDR3 size: 16 residues. CDR3 amino acids: CSARRDGRADTGELFF. The CDR3 coding sequence is TGCAGTGCTAGAAGGGACGGCAGGGCGGACACCGGGGAGCTGTTTTTT.